This TCR beta chain was identified during a study of shared clonotypes between healthy human individuals. Study-wide background: Plates per donor: three CD4 naive, three CD4 memory, two CD8 naive, one CD8 memory.

Among the donors, all were Caucasian adults who lived in Nashville, Tennessee. Trimming took off 1 base at V and 7 bases at J, with 12 bases between the two ends. CDR1 GTSNPN and CDR2 SVGIG come from the germline V gene (reference sequence). The CDR3 is 13 residues long. An assay was performed, and its level was deep. Repertoires were generated with immunoSEQ multiplex PCR, while TCRdb's copy carries only in-frame clones and drops some. Here the sample spans about 680,000 clones, roughly 73% being singletons. The TCR sequence derives from a woman aged 25-40 years in good health. The sample taken for sequencing was memory CD4+ T cells sorted from blood. As to subset: CD45RA-negative fraction. The rearrangement uses TRBV30 and TRBJ2-3, with D unresolved. The CDR3 DNA reads TGTGCCTGGAGTGCAAAACTGGGGAATACGCAGTATTTT. It codes for CAWSAKLGNTQYF. The variable domain in full, with the rest retrieved from reference TRBV30 and TRBJ2-3, is SQTIHQWPATLVQPVGSPLSLECTVEGTSNPNLYWYRQAAGRGLQLLFYSVGIGQISSEVPQNLSASRPQDRQFILSSKKLLLSDSGFYLCAWSAKLGNTQYFGPGTRLTVL.